The next 16 T cell receptor beta chains were all read from a single sample in a study of Graves' ophthalmopathy and Graves' hyperthyroidism. From RNA, the CDR3 regions of TCR beta chains were amplified and sequenced. First-round RT-PCR employed HTBI primers, with a second-round multiplex PCR after it. MiXCR, run by TCRdb on the multiplex PCR reads, gives a single entry per CDR3 protein. The data contain over a million distinct CDR3 sequences, about 40% of them singletons. The sample comprised peripheral blood or thyroid tissue (not recorded which). All receptors derive from an adult man with Graves' hyperthyroidism.

This clonotype was recorded at least ten times. This sequence joins TRBV29-1 and TRBJ1-4; TRBD1 aligns across 9 bases. After removal of 7 bases from V and 7 bases from J, the junction contained 4 bases not matched to a gene. The CDR3 runs to 12 residues. In germline, CDR1 is SQVTM, CDR2 ANQGSEA. The CDR3 sequence is CSAGQGSEKLFF. CDR3 sequence (DNA): TGCAGCGCGGGACAGGGTAGTGAAAAACTGTTTTTT.

V and J are TRBV11-2 and TRBJ2-5, with 9 bases aligning to TRBD2. Germline CDR1 and CDR2: SGHAT and FQNNGV. CDR3 size: 16 residues. The V and J ends lost 0 bases and 5 bases, in that order; junction bases with no gene match: 7. The CDR3 DNA follows: TGTGCCAGCAGCTTAGATGCGGGGGGGCTAATGGAGACCCAGTACTTC. It codes for CASSLDAGGLMETQYF.

The chain combines TRBV20-1 with TRBJ1-5; the match to TRBD1 covers 7 bases. The CDR3 has 12 amino acids. V trimming: 2 bases; J trimming: 11 bases; junction bases outside the gene matches: 6. Germline V gene lookup returns CDR1 DFQATT and CDR2 SNEGSKA (reference sequence). CDR3 sequence reads: CSARKTGLAQHF. CDR3 DNA sequence: TGCAGTGCTAGAAAGACAGGGTTAGCCCAGCATTTT.

J is TRBJ2-5 and V is TRBV28; 9 bases are shared with TRBD2. Losses at the gene ends were 4 bases for V and 5 bases for J; bases not matched to a gene: 11. Germline V gene lookup returns CDR1 MDHEN and CDR2 SYDVKM. The CDR3 consists of 16 residues. CDR3 sequence reads: CASSSPQGLAVETQYF. The CDR3 bases are TGTGCCAGCAGTTCGCCCCAGGGACTAGCAGTTGAGACCCAGTACTTC.

This clonotype was recorded a few times. Possible read error: a much larger clone is one base away. The rearrangement joins TRBV29-1 to TRBJ1-3; D gene ambiguous. The CDR3 spans 14 residues. The germline gives CDR1 SQVTM, CDR2 ANQGSEA. V was shortened by 3 bases and J by 0 bases, with 9 bases between the two germline ends. The DNA for the CDR3 is TGCAGCGTTGAGAGGGCAAGCTCTGGAAACACCATATATTTT. Translated, it gives CSVERASSGNTIYF. Complete variable domain (other parts from reference TRBV29-1 and TRBJ1-3): SAVISQKPSRDICQRGTSLTIQCQVDSQVTMMFWYRQQPGQSLTLIATANQGSEATYESGFVIDKFPISRPNLTFSTLTVSNMSPEDSSIYLCSVERASSGNTIYFGEGSWLTVV.

The chain combines TRBV19 with TRBJ2-3, with 9 bases lining up with TRBD2. V was pared by 3 bases and J by 2 bases, with 9 bases of the junction left unmatched. CDR1 is LNHDA and CDR2 is SQIVND in the germline V gene (reference sequence). This CDR3 has 17 residues. CDR3 sequence reads: CASSIEAGGTYTDTQYF. Here the CDR3 DNA reads TGTGCCAGTAGTATTGAAGCGGGAGGAACCTACACAGATACGCAGTATTTT.

The V gene is TRBV7-2, the J gene TRBJ2-2; D not resolved. V lost 3 bases to trimming and J lost 4 bases, with 6 bases between them. This CDR3 is 13 amino acids long. Germline assignment: CDR1 SGHTA and CDR2 FQGNSA. CDR3: CASSFQLTGELFF. CDR3 sequence (DNA): TGTGCCAGCAGCTTTCAGCTCACCGGGGAGCTGTTTTTT.

This clonotype was seen at least ten times. The chain uses TRBV9 and TRBJ1-2; D not resolved. CDR1 is SGDLS, CDR2 YYNGEE, per germline. Trimming left V 4 bases short and J 7 bases short, with 11 bases between. CDR3 size: 12 residues. The CDR3 is CASSPVTSGYTF. CDR3 bases: TGTGCCAGCAGCCCCGTGACTTCTGGCTACACCTTC.

This sequence joins TRBV29-1 and TRBJ1-1, with a tentative D call TRBD1 (6 bases). Germline CDR1 is SQVTM and CDR2 is ANQGSEA. The CDR3 has 12 amino acids. V lost 4 bases, J lost 8 bases, and 14 bases lay in between. This CDR3 reads CSVARGRAEAFF. DNA for the CDR3: TGCAGCGTTGCCAGGGGCCGGGCAGAAGCTTTCTTT.

The rearrangement joins TRBV6-6 to TRBJ1-3; D is perhaps TRBD1 (5 bases). The length of the CDR3 is 16 residues. Trimming pared 2 bases from V and 2 bases from J, leaving 13 bases between. Germline assignment: CDR1 MNHNY and CDR2 SVGAGI (reference sequence). CDR3 coding DNA: TGTGCCAGCAGTTACGGGGGGGGGTCAACTGGAAACACCATATATTTT. This sequence encodes CASSYGGGSTGNTIYF.

V is TRBV7-6 and J is TRBJ2-7; a weak D match, TRBD1 (7 bases). The CDR3 has 16 amino acids. CDR1 is SGHVS, CDR2 FNYEAQ, per germline. The V and J ends lost 0 bases and 3 bases respectively, with 15 bases between them. The DNA for the CDR3 is TGTGCCAGCAGCTTAGCGGGTCAGGGGGGTAACTACGAGCAGTACTTC. This sequence encodes CASSLAGQGGNYEQYF.

The chain employs TRBV6-6 and TRBJ1-1; D unresolved. V shed 6 bases and J shed 11 bases, with 13 bases lying between them. CDR1 is MNHNY, CDR2 SVGAGI, per germline (reference sequence). The CDR3 is 11 amino acids. CDR3 coding DNA: TGTGCCAGCAGGGCCGGTAAAGGGGCTTTCTTT. Its translation is CASRAGKGAFF.

The chain uses TRBV7-2 and TRBJ2-7; D is perhaps TRBD2 (5 bases). The CDR3 is 18 residues long. Trimming pared 0 bases from V and 3 bases from J, leaving 21 bases between. CDR1 is SGHTA, CDR2 FQGNSA, per germline. The DNA of the CDR3 is TGTGCCAGCAGCTTAGCCAGCCCCGGGGAAGGGCGAGGCTACGAGCAGTACTTC. Translated: CASSLASPGEGRGYEQYF.

This clonotype was counted ten times or more. This sequence joins TRBV9 and TRBJ1-4; TRBD1 agrees at 9 bases. The CDR3 is made up of 16 amino acids. V lost 0 bases and J lost 2; bases outside the gene matches: 2. CDR1 and CDR2 (germline): SGDLS, YYNGEE. The CDR3 loop reads CASSVGGQGTNEKLFF. The CDR3 DNA reads as TGTGCCAGCAGCGTAGGTGGACAGGGGACTAATGAAAAACTGTTTTTT.

The table lists this clonotype with a few counts. The chain employs TRBV9 and TRBJ2-5; 14 positions match TRBD2. This CDR3 has 16 amino acids. Germline V gene data show CDR1 as SGDLS and CDR2 as YYNGEE. Trimming cost V 4 bases and J 4 bases; bases outside gene matches: 6. This CDR3 reads CASSQSTSGRGETQYF. The CDR3 DNA follows: TGTGCCAGCAGCCAATCGACTAGCGGGAGGGGAGAGACCCAGTACTTC.

This clonotype was seen repeatedly, ten times or more. The rearrangement joins TRBV20-1 to TRBJ1-2; D is unresolved. In germline, CDR1 is DFQATT, CDR2 SNEGSKA (reference sequence). This CDR3 comprises 13 residues. V was cut by 1 base and J by 4 bases, with 10 bases left in between. The CDR3 sequence: CSARGRRSYGYTF. The CDR3 DNA follows: TGCAGTGCTAGAGGACGAAGGAGCTATGGCTACACCTTC.